This is a list of T cell receptor beta chains from one sample in a study of control samples from healthy donors and cancer patients. Method: immunoSEQ multiplex PCR; TCRdb's copy keeps in-frame clones and lacks some. Among some 150,000 clones listed, 91% were seen once. The sequenced sample was blood. The receptors originated from a young man in good health. Each CDR3 is given with its conserved first and last residue. A D gene is named only where the DNA matches it firmly. Size is omitted from some rows. Given values are once, few, many or a class for expanded clones.

NA	TRBD1	TRBJ1-3	TRBV4-3	CASSQDIGGASGNTIYF	TGCGCCAGCAGCCAAGATATAGGGGGCGCCTCGGGAAACACCATATATTTT
NA	NA	TRBJ1-1	TRBV7-9	CASSSALGGTEAFF	TGTGCCAGCAGCTCCGCTCTAGGTGGCACTGAAGCTTTCTTT
NA	NA	TRBJ2-1	TRBV6-1	CASSEVPGDEQFF	TGTGCCAGCAGTGAAGTCCCTGGGGATGAGCAGTTCTTC
once	NA	TRBJ2-7	TRBV28	CASSPPAGSYEQYF	TGTGCCAGCAGTCCCCCGGCTGGATCCTACGAGCAGTACTTC
once	NA	TRBJ1-4	TRBV6-5	CASSYSRQLEKLFF	TGTGCCAGCAGTTACTCGCGACAGTTGGAAAAACTGTTTTTT
once	NA	TRBJ2-7	TRBV6-5	CASGQFYEQYF	TGTGCCAGCGGGCAGTTCTACGAGCAGTACTTC
NA	NA	TRBJ2-1	TRBV7-9	CASSLGQDYNEQFF	TGTGCCAGCAGCTTAGGACAGGACTACAATGAGCAGTTCTTC
NA	TRBD1	TRBJ1-1	TRBV10-1	CASSRTGVDTEAFF	TGCGCCAGCAGTCGGACAGGGGTGGACACTGAAGCTTTCTTT
NA	NA	TRBJ1-2	TRBV10-3	CAISGTDYGYTF	TGTGCCATCAGTGGGACGGACTATGGCTACACCTTC
once	NA	TRBJ2-7	TRBV6-5	CASSYSGGPEQYF	TGTGCCAGCAGTTACTCTGGGGGGCCCGAGCAGTACTTC
NA	TRBD1	TRBJ1-2	TRBV6-1	CASSEAGTAFNYGYTF	TGTGCCAGCAGTGAAGCCGGGACAGCTTTTAACTATGGCTACACCTTC
NA	NA	TRBJ2-3	TRBV14	CASRGAADTQYF	TGTGCCAGCCGAGGAGCGGCAGATACGCAGTATTTT
NA	TRBD1	TRBJ1-3	TRBV5-1	CASSNDPGQGYTIYF	TGCGCCAGCAGTAATGATCCGGGACAGGGTTACACCATATATTTT
NA	TRBD2	TRBJ2-7	TRBV13	CASSFEATSGFHEQYF	TGTGCCAGCAGCTTTGAAGCGACTAGCGGTTTCCACGAGCAGTACTTC
NA	NA	TRBJ1-2	TRBV12-3/TRBV12-4	CASSFSYGYTF	TGTGCCAGCAGTTTCAGCTATGGCTACACCTTC
NA	NA	TRBJ2-2	TRBV5-4	CASSPETNTGELFF	TGTGCCAGCAGCCCGGAAACGAACACCGGGGAGCTGTTTTTT
NA	NA	TRBJ1-2	TRBV4-1	CASSQDTGGYGYTF	TGCGCCAGCAGCCAAGATACCGGTGGCTATGGCTACACCTTC
NA	TRBD1	TRBJ1-2	TRBV6-5	CASSKGQGYYGYTF	TGTGCCAGCAGTAAGGGACAGGGCTACTATGGCTACACCTTC
NA	NA	TRBJ1-5	TRBV19	CASRFTHIGNQPQHF	TGTGCCAGTAGATTCACCCACATTGGCAATCAGCCCCAGCATTTT
NA	TRBD1	TRBJ1-6	TRBV7-2	CASSLDRGLSSYNSPLHF	TGTGCCAGCAGCTTGGACAGGGGCCTGAGCTCCTATAATTCACCCCTCCACTTT